This T cell receptor (beta chain) was documented in a study of T cells in Graves' hyperthyroidism and ophthalmopathy. Study-level findings and limits: Researchers found most expanded thyroid clonotypes above 0.001 in blood as well.

To note about this clonotype: Its antigen is still unknown.

Exclusion of a patient resulted from uncontrolled infection, other autoimmune disease, pregnancy or lactation. The diagnostic basis comprised clinical symptoms, serum thyroxine and TRAb, thyroid ultrasound and orbital computed tomography. RNA transcripts yielded amplified TCR beta CDR3 regions. When the TCR CDR3 underwent first-round RT-PCR, the HTBI primer set was used. TCRdb used MiXCR to reprocess the multiplex PCR reads, holding one entry per CDR3 protein. Altogether 540,000 or so distinct CDR3 sequences are present, around 45% being singletons, with the ten largest covering 15% to 20%. The TCR comes from an adult woman with Graves' disease, either hyperthyroidism or ophthalmopathy (not recorded which). Material for sequencing was peripheral blood or thyroid tissue (not recorded which).

CDR3 in amino acids: CASGYTGYTEAFF. The CDR3 DNA is TGCGCCAGCGGATATACAGGTTACACTGAAGCTTTCTTT. The chain joins TRBV10-2 to TRBJ1-1; weak D call: TRBD1 (5 bases). V lost 8 bases, J lost 3 bases, and 13 bases lay in between. Germline V gene data show CDR1 as WSHSY and CDR2 as SAAADI. This CDR3 spans 13 amino acids.